This T cell receptor (beta chain) appears in the sequencing data of a study of cytomegalovirus exposure and HLA in healthy donors. Use of 60 Vbeta and 13 Jbeta primers characterized the PCR. Profiled with immunoSEQ multiplex PCR; TCRdb holds only in-frame clones, not every one. Of 200,000 to 250,000 clones in the sample, 75% to 90% were seen once. Per the germline V gene, CDR1 is SGDLS and CDR2 is YYNGEE. The length of the CDR3 is 16 residues. The V gene end was trimmed by 4 bases and the J gene end by 0 bases; junction bases not matched to a gene: 3. The clonotype originates from a woman aged 40 to 50 in good health and CMV-seronegative. The genes are TRBV9 and TRBJ1-6, with TRBD1 identical over 8 bases. Sequences were obtained from PBMCs. Here the CDR3 DNA reads TGTGCCAGCAGCCGGACAGGGAGCTCCTATAATTCACCCCTCCACTTT. Its translation: CASSRTGSSYNSPLHF.